A single sample gave rise to the 7 T cell receptor beta chains below, sequenced in a study of cytomegalovirus exposure and HLA in healthy donors. The PCR ran on 60 Vbeta and 13 Jbeta primers. Method: immunoSEQ multiplex PCR; TCRdb's copy keeps in-frame clones and lacks some. In the table there are about 190,000 clones, more than 65% of which are singletons. The sequencing input was PBMCs. The receptor set was obtained from a woman younger than 45 in good health and CMV-seropositive.

CDR3 protein: CASSLSRGSQYF. The CDR3 region has the DNA TGTGCCAGCAGCTTGTCTCGGGGATCGCAGTATTTT. This rearrangement joins TRBV5-6 to TRBJ2-3; D is possibly TRBD2 (5 bases). CDR1 and CDR2 (germline): SGHDT, YYEEEE. The ends were cut back, 1 base at V and 10 bases at J, with 10 bases in the middle. This CDR3 spans 12 amino acids. Looking up the rest from reference TRBV5-6 and TRBJ2-3 gives the full variable domain: DAGVTQSPTHLIKTRGQQVTLRCSPKSGHDTVSWYQQALGQGPQFIFQYYEEEERQRGNFPDRFSGHQFPNYSSELNVNALLLGDSALYLCASSLSRGSQYFGPGTRLTVL.

The V gene is TRBV28, the J gene TRBJ2-3; 11 bases map to TRBD2. Germline V gene sequence: CDR1 MDHEN, CDR2 SYDVKM. Trimming took 5 bases from V and 4 from J; bases not matched to a gene: 11. The CDR3 is 17 amino acids. This CDR3 is CASSRRLAGTGPDTQYF. As DNA, the CDR3 is TGTGCCAGCAGTCGGAGACTAGCGGGGACCGGACCAGATACGCAGTATTTT.

The chain employs TRBV27 and TRBJ2-7; 12 bases line up with TRBD2. This CDR3 has 18 residues. V was clipped by 5 bases and J by 3 bases; unmatched bases: 14. Looked up from germline, CDR1 is MNHEY and CDR2 is SMNVEV (reference sequence). CDR3 sequence (DNA): TGTGCCAGCAGTGCCCCTCCCGAACTAGCGGGAGGCTACTACGAGCAGTACTTC. This gives the protein CASSAPPELAGGYYEQYF.

At least ten counts were recorded for this clone. V usage is TRBV7-9 and J usage is TRBJ2-3; TRBD1 matches at 10 bases. J gave up 4 bases and V 6 bases, and 7 bases lay outside the gene matches. CDR3 length equals 15 residues. Germline V lookup: CDR1 SEHNR, CDR2 FQNEAQ (reference sequence). DNA of the CDR3: TGTGCCAGCAGTCGTGGACAGGGGGTGGCAGATACGCAGTATTTT. This encodes CASSRGQGVADTQYF.

In this sample, this clone turned up once. The chain links TRBV7-9 to TRBJ2-7, with unresolved D. Germline V gives CDR1 SEHNR, CDR2 FQNEAQ (reference sequence). The CDR3 length is 12 residues. V lost 3 bases, J lost 3 bases, and 6 bases lay in between. CDR3 in amino acids: CASSFSNYEQYF. The CDR3 region has the DNA TGTGCCAGCAGCTTTAGTAACTACGAGCAGTACTTC.

The sample holds a few counts of this clone. The chain combines TRBV10-2 with TRBJ1-2; D is uncertain. Germline V CDR1 and CDR2: WSHSY, SAAADI. CDR3 size: 12 residues. The germline V and J ends were trimmed by 3 bases and 4 bases, with 6 bases remaining between them. CDR3 in amino acids: CASSDNFYGYTF. CDR3 coding DNA: TGCGCCAGCAGTGACAACTTCTATGGCTACACCTTC.

This clone was seen only a few times. The rearrangement links TRBV28 to TRBJ1-1; D not resolved. The germline gives CDR1 MDHEN, CDR2 SYDVKM. The CDR3 has 12 residues. Trimming cost V 6 bases and J 3 bases, with 8 bases left between them. The CDR3 region is CASRAVYTEAFF. In nucleotides, the CDR3 is TGTGCCAGCAGGGCGGTCTACACTGAAGCTTTCTTT.